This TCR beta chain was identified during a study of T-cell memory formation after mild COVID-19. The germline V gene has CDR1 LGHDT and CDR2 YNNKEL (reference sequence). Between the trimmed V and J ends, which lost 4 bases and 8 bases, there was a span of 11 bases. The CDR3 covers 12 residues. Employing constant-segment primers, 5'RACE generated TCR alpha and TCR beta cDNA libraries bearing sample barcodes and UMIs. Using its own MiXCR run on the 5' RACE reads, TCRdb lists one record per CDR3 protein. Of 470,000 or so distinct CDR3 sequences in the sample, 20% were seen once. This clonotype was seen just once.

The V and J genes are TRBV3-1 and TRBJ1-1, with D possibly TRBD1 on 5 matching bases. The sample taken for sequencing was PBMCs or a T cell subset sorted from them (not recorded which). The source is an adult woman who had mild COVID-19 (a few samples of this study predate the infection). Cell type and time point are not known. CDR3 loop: CASSRRGGEAFF. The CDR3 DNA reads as TGTGCCAGCAGCCGTAGGGGAGGAGAAGCTTTCTTT.